This T cell receptor beta chain was profiled in a study of shared clonotypes between healthy human individuals. As for the study in general: CD8 memory received one plate per donor, CD8 naive two, CD4 memory three and CD4 naive three. Study results and caveats: Sequencing depth was a factor that was expected to affect clonotype sharing among donors. Shared clonotypes: 4.5% to 5% naive CD4, under 4% naive CD8, 2.3% memory CD4, 0.4% to 0.45% memory CD8.

Splitting of each subset's genomic DNA was done evenly across several immunoSEQ plates. The method was immunoSEQ multiplex PCR; TCRdb's version includes in-frame clones alone and lacks a portion of them. The table shows 2.3 million or so clones, with roughly 93% occurring only once. This CDR3 comprises 15 residues. Germline V lookup: CDR1 SGHNT, CDR2 YYREEE (reference sequence). Trimming took 3 bases from V and 7 from J, leaving 20 bases between them. To note about this clone: Its antigen is unknown.

This TCR came from a man between 18 and 35 years old in good health. Some clones in this sample may be carry-over from other donors' samples. V is TRBV5-4 and J is TRBJ2-7; D remains ambiguous. Sequencing used naive CD4+ T cells from PBMCs. Stated subset: CD45RA+ positively selected. CDR3 protein: CASSSEINRAHEQYF. The CDR3, as DNA: TGTGCCAGCAGCTCAGAGATCAACCGGGCCCATGAGCAGTACTTC.